Listed here are 8 T cell receptor beta chains from one sample, sequenced in a study of CD8+ T cells in alopecia areata. Sequencing used cDNA as its template, made by extracting RNA and reverse transcribing it. The protocol was immunoSEQ multiplex PCR, while the TCRdb copy is restricted to in-frame clones and leaves out a portion. Of 200,000 to 250,000 clones listed, approximately 61% are singletons. This sample comprised CD4+ T cells sorted from blood, obtained at week 0. These receptors came from a human donor with alopecia areata.

This clone was picked up a small number of times. The chain combines TRBV5-1 with TRBJ2-5; TRBD1 agrees at 7 bases. Unmatched junction bases numbered 4, after V lost 2 bases and J lost 6 bases. The CDR3 runs 13 residues. In germline, CDR1 is SGHRS, CDR2 YFSETQ. The CDR3 coding sequence is TGCGCCAGCAGCTTTCGACAGGGACAGACCCAGTACTTC. Translating gives CASSFRQGQTQYF.

This clone has a handful of counts. The genes are TRBV5-1 and TRBJ2-2; TRBD2 matches 10 bases. Germline V gene sequence: CDR1 SGHRS, CDR2 YFSETQ. V lost 9 bases to trimming and J lost 6 bases; unmatched junction nucleotides: 14. The CDR3 spans 16 residues. CDR3 coding DNA: TGCGCCACCGGCCTAGCGGGAGAACCGGGTGCCGGGGAGCTGTTTTTT. Translated, it gives CATGLAGEPGAGELFF.

V usage is TRBV7-3 and J usage is TRBJ2-5; D is uncertain. Deletions cut 5 bases from V and 0 bases from J, with 7 bases between. CDR3 length equals 13 residues. Germline-derived CDR1 and CDR2 are SGHTA and FQGTGA. CDR3 sequence: CASSLQYQETQYF. As DNA, the CDR3 is TGTGCCAGCAGCCTACAGTACCAAGAGACCCAGTACTTC.

V and J are TRBV5-6 and TRBJ2-5; unclear D gene. There are 16 residues in the CDR3. Trimming took 2 bases from V and 0 from J, leaving 14 bases between them. CDR1 is SGHDT and CDR2 is YYEEEE in the germline V gene. The CDR3 is CASSFLYGTHQETQYF. CDR3 DNA: TGTGCCAGCAGCTTCCTTTATGGTACCCACCAAGAGACCCAGTACTTC.

A note on this clone: This sample includes further DNA sequences coding for the same CDR3. The chain links TRBV9 to TRBJ2-7, with TRBD1 matching 7 bases. CDR1 is SGDLS and CDR2 is YYNGEE in the germline V gene. V trimming: 0 bases; J trimming: 0 bases; junction bases outside the gene matches: 0. The CDR3 runs 14 residues. CDR3 in amino acids: CASSVEGASYEQYF. Here the CDR3 DNA reads TGTGCCAGCAGCGTAGAGGGGGCCTCCTACGAGCAGTACTTC.

This clone turned up a few times. The chain couples TRBV20-1 to TRBJ1-1, with D hard to call. CDR1 and CDR2 (germline): DFQATT, SNEGSKA (reference sequence). V lost 6 bases, J lost 14 bases, and 19 bases lay in between. CDR3 length: 11 residues. The CDR3 loop reads CSAAGGRNRFF. DNA of the CDR3: TGCAGTGCGGCAGGAGGGCGGAATAGATTCTTT.

Here the CDR3 DNA reads TGTGCCTGGGAACCGGGACGGCTGAACACTGAAGCTTTCTTT. Protein: CAWEPGRLNTEAFF. This chain joins TRBV30 and TRBJ1-1; TRBD1 might be the D (5 bases). Germline values: CDR1 GTSNPN, CDR2 SVGIG (reference sequence). The germline V and J ends were trimmed by 5 bases and 0 bases, with 13 bases remaining between them. The CDR3 is 14 residues long.

The rearrangement joins TRBV6-1 to TRBJ1-4; D gene ambiguous. The CDR3 totals 14 residues. Germline V CDR1 and CDR2: MNHNS, SASEGT. Trimming took 5 bases from V and 0 from J, leaving 7 bases between them. The CDR3 is CASSIQTTNEKLFF. The CDR3 nucleotides are TGTGCCAGCAGTATACAGACAACTAATGAAAAACTGTTTTTT.